This is a list of T cell receptor beta chains from one sample in a study of T cells in Graves' hyperthyroidism and ophthalmopathy. Each CDR3 protein is one row after TCRdb ran MiXCR on the multiplex PCR reads. The top ten hold approximately 54% of the sample, which has a few hundred thousand distinct CDR3 sequences, 15% to 20% seen once. Sequencing was done on a sample of blood. These receptors originate from a woman aged 45-60 years with Graves' hyperthyroidism. The CDR3 runs from the conserved cysteine through the conserved F or W. A D gene is named only where the DNA matches it firmly. Expanded clones get a size class; other rows say once, few or many, or leave the size out.

j_gene: TRBJ2-7; v_gene: TRBV3-1; abundance: few; d_gene: TRBD1; CDR3nt: TGTGCCAGCAGCCAGGGGACAGGGTTCTACGAGCAGTACTTC; CDR3aa: CASSQGTGFYEQYF
j_gene: TRBJ1-4; v_gene: TRBV5-1; abundance: .; d_gene: .; CDR3nt: TGCGCCAGCTCGGACGGATCTAATGAAAAACTGTTTTTT; CDR3aa: CASSDGSNEKLFF
j_gene: TRBJ2-5; v_gene: TRBV3-1; abundance: many; d_gene: .; CDR3nt: TGTGCCAGCAGCCAAGCGGGGTGGGGTCACCAAGAGACCCAGTACTTC; CDR3aa: CASSQAGWGHQETQYF
j_gene: TRBJ2-2; v_gene: TRBV2; abundance: .; d_gene: .; CDR3nt: TGTGCCAGCAGTGAACCGGGACTCTCCCAATTGGAGCTGTTTTTT; CDR3aa: CASSEPGLSQLELFF
j_gene: TRBJ1-4; v_gene: TRBV20-1; abundance: few; d_gene: TRBD1; CDR3nt: TGCAGTGCTATGGACAGGTCTAATGAAAAACTGTTTTTT; CDR3aa: CSAMDRSNEKLFF
j_gene: TRBJ1-1; v_gene: TRBV5-6; abundance: many; d_gene: .; CDR3nt: TGTGCCAGCAGCTTGCGGCGGGGAGCCGAAGTAGCTTTCTTT; CDR3aa: CASSLRRGAEVAFF
j_gene: TRBJ1-4; v_gene: TRBV9; abundance: .; d_gene: TRBD1; CDR3nt: TGTGCCAGCAGCACCGGGACAGCCGGAGAAAAACTGTTTTTT; CDR3aa: CASSTGTAGEKLFF
j_gene: TRBJ2-3; v_gene: TRBV5-1; abundance: many; d_gene: .; CDR3nt: TGCGCCAGCAGCTTGGGGGGCCCCACAGATACGCAGTATTTT; CDR3aa: CASSLGGPTDTQYF
j_gene: TRBJ2-5; v_gene: TRBV11-2; abundance: .; d_gene: TRBD2; CDR3nt: TGTGCCAGCAGCTTTTGGGGGACTAGCGAAGAGACCCAGTACTTC; CDR3aa: CASSFWGTSEETQYF
j_gene: TRBJ1-1; v_gene: TRBV14; abundance: many; d_gene: TRBD1; CDR3nt: TGTGCCAGCAGCCAACCTCGACAGGGTGTAGTTGGTGCTGAAGCTTTCTTT; CDR3aa: CASSQPRQGVVGAEAFF
j_gene: TRBJ2-3; v_gene: TRBV9; abundance: .; d_gene: .; CDR3nt: TGTGCCAGCAGCGTAGAGACCACGAGGGCAGATACGCAGTATTTT; CDR3aa: CASSVETTRADTQYF
j_gene: TRBJ2-1; v_gene: TRBV6-5; abundance: many; d_gene: .; CDR3nt: TGTGCCAGCAGTTACCTCCCCGACAGCCGGCGCGAAGGGGAGCAGTTCTTC; CDR3aa: CASSYLPDSRREGEQFF
j_gene: TRBJ2-7; v_gene: TRBV20-1; abundance: .; d_gene: .; CDR3nt: TGCAGTGCAGCCCCAGCCCTGGGGGAGCAGTACTTC; CDR3aa: CSAAPALGEQYF